The present TCR beta chain was sequenced within a study of T-cell memory formation after mild COVID-19. Study summary: The study found TCR clusters largely donor specific.

TCRdb reprocessed the 5' RACE reads with MiXCR, giving one entry per CDR3 protein. Among 450,000 or so distinct CDR3 sequences, around 25% were seen once, and the ten largest hold around 13%. CDR1 is MGHRA, CDR2 YSYEKL, per germline. The CDR3 loop spans 17 amino acids. V shed 0 bases and J 2 bases; nucleotides not matched to a gene: 6. V and J are TRBV4-1 and TRBJ2-7; 11 bases match TRBD2. This receptor was obtained from an adult woman who had mild COVID-19 (a few samples of this study predate the infection). Cell type and time point are not known. The specimen was PBMCs or a T cell subset sorted from them (not recorded which). CDR3 in amino acids: CASSQERLAGTTYEQYF. Here the CDR3 DNA reads TGCGCCAGCAGCCAAGAAAGACTAGCGGGGACAACCTACGAGCAGTACTTC.